One and the same sample provided the 21 T cell receptor beta chains below, sequenced in a study of identical twins. TCRdb fed the 5' RACE reads into MiXCR, producing one record per CDR3 protein. The sample consists of about 660,000 distinct CDR3 sequences, over 8.5% of them appearing once. These sequences were also reported in another study, on yellow fever vaccine responses in identical twins.

The source material was PBMCs. The receptors originated from a woman between 18 and 29 years old in good health.

This chain uses TRBV7-2 with TRBJ2-7; a possible D gene is TRBD2 (6 bases). V lost 4 bases to trimming and J lost 3 bases, with 16 bases between them. The CDR3 runs 15 residues. Looked up from germline, CDR1 is SGHTA and CDR2 is FQGNSA. The CDR3 loop reads CASSSRGASGYEQYF. As DNA, the CDR3 is TGTGCCAGCAGCTCGCGGGGCGCGAGCGGCTACGAGCAGTACTTC.

This clonotype turned up a few times. CDR3 nucleotide sequence: TGTGCCAGCTCACCACCGAGTGGGGTTCAGTACTTC. The encoded protein is CASSPPSGVQYF. This chain uses TRBV18 with TRBJ2-4; D gene ambiguous. CDR1 and CDR2 (germline): KGHSH, LQKENI. V was pared by 0 bases and J by 11 bases, with 8 bases between. This CDR3 is 12 amino acids long.

V usage is TRBV9 and J usage is TRBJ2-1, with 10 bases lining up with TRBD1. There are 16 residues in the CDR3. Germline trimming cut 4 bases from V and 8 bases from J; bases unmatched to any gene: 12. Germline V gene data show CDR1 as SGDLS and CDR2 as YYNGEE. This CDR3 reads CASSSDGTGARHEQFF. CDR3 DNA sequence: TGTGCCAGCAGCTCAGACGGGACAGGGGCGCGCCATGAGCAGTTCTTC.

This clonotype was observed many times. The V and J genes are TRBV4-1 and TRBJ1-2; D gene uncertain. The CDR3 runs to 14 residues. In germline, CDR1 is MGHRA, CDR2 YSYEKL. Trimming removed 1 base at V and 3 bases at J, with 9 bases between. The CDR3: CASSQAGTDYGYTF. The CDR3 DNA is TGCGCCAGCAGCCAAGCTGGCACGGACTATGGCTACACCTTC.

This chain connects TRBV7-9 to TRBJ2-3; D ambiguous. The V end was cut by 10 bases, the J end by 2 bases, with 10 bases between. This CDR3 spans 12 amino acids. Germline assignment: CDR1 SEHNR and CDR2 FQNEAQ (reference sequence). DNA for the CDR3: TGTGCCACCACACGCGACACAGATACGCAGTATTTT. This gives the protein CATTRDTDTQYF.

A few counts support this clonotype. The gene calls are TRBV27 and TRBJ2-1, with 8 bases matching TRBD2. Germline CDR1 and CDR2: MNHEY and SMNVEV (reference sequence). V was clipped by 3 bases and J by 2 bases; unmatched bases: 3. The CDR3 sequence is 15 residues long. CDR3: CASSLNGGAYNEQFF. The CDR3 DNA reads as TGTGCCAGCAGTTTGAACGGGGGGGCCTACAATGAGCAGTTCTTC.

The table lists this clonotype with many counts. The chain links TRBV5-1 to TRBJ2-7; the D is unclear. The CDR3 spans 14 residues. In germline, CDR1 is SGHRS, CDR2 YFSETQ. V was shortened by 4 bases and J by 1 base, with 12 bases between the two germline ends. The CDR3 DNA follows: TGCGCCAGCAGCCCCCTATCGAGTTCCTACGAGCAGTACTTC. Protein: CASSPLSSSYEQYF.

This clonotype was counted between two and nine times. The V gene is TRBV6-1, the J gene TRBJ2-7; D gene uncertain. The CDR3 covers 14 residues. The germline V gene has CDR1 MNHNS and CDR2 SASEGT. V was shortened by 8 bases and J by 1 base, with 15 bases between the two germline ends. CDR3 nucleotide sequence: TGTGCCAGCGGGCTCGACTTAGTATCCTACGAGCAGTACTTC. Encoded protein: CASGLDLVSYEQYF.

This clonotype was counted at least ten times. This chain connects TRBV29-1 to TRBJ2-3; D call uncertain. The CDR3 contains 15 residues. Trimming took 3 bases from V and 2 from J, leaving 15 bases between them. The germline V gene has CDR1 SQVTM and CDR2 ANQGSEA. The CDR3 DNA is TGCAGCGTTGATCAAGCCGAGACCACCACAGATACGCAGTATTTT. It encodes CSVDQAETTTDTQYF.

The chain carries TRBV5-1 and TRBJ2-4, with 8 positions matching TRBD2. The germline gives CDR1 SGHRS, CDR2 YFSETQ. This CDR3 has 16 amino acids. Losses at the gene ends were 4 bases for V and 1 base for J; bases not matched to a gene: 7. The CDR3 sequence: CASSSGSPWAKNIQYF. CDR3 in DNA: TGCGCCAGCAGCAGCGGGAGCCCGTGGGCCAAAAACATTCAGTACTTC. Complete variable domain (other parts from reference TRBV5-1 and TRBJ2-4): KAGVTQTPRYLIKTRGQQVTLSCSPISGHRSVSWYQQTPGQGLQFLFEYFSETQRNKGNFPGRFSGRQFSNSRSEMNVSTLELGDSALYLCASSSGSPWAKNIQYFGAGTRLSVL.

The chain is built from TRBV7-9 and TRBJ1-2, with D maybe TRBD1 (6 bases). Trimming shortened V by 4 bases and J by 4 bases, and 10 bases separated the two germline ends. The length of the CDR3 is 13 residues. CDR1 and CDR2 (germline): SEHNR, FQNEAQ (reference sequence). CDR3 DNA sequence: TGTGCCAGCAGCTCGGACAGCGCCTATGGCTACACCTTC. The encoded protein is CASSSDSAYGYTF.

This clonotype came up a few times. V gene TRBV7-9 combines with J gene TRBJ2-2; maybe TRBD1 (5 bases). V lost 5 bases, J lost 7 bases, and 14 bases lay in between. Germline CDR1 SEHNR, CDR2 FQNEAQ (reference sequence). This CDR3 spans 14 amino acids. The chain's CDR3 is CASSPRHQGGELFF. Written as DNA, the CDR3 is TGTGCCAGCAGCCCCAGACATCAGGGCGGGGAGCTGTTTTTT.

This clonotype appeared many times. The rearrangement joins TRBV30 to TRBJ2-1; D is ambiguous. Trimming pared 3 bases from V and 3 bases from J, leaving 12 bases between. The germline CDR1 and CDR2 sequences are GTSNPN and SVGIG (reference sequence). The CDR3 is 14 residues long. CDR3 region: CAWRRPALYNEQFF. The CDR3 bases are TGTGCCTGGAGGAGGCCAGCGCTCTACAATGAGCAGTTCTTC.

In the case of this clonotype: Being one base from a much bigger clone, this may be a read error. This sequence joins TRBV28 and TRBJ2-1; D is undetermined. This CDR3 contains 14 residues. The germline V gene has CDR1 MDHEN and CDR2 SYDVKM. The V end lost 10 bases, the J end lost 5 bases, and 18 bases lay between the germline ends. The CDR3 DNA follows: TGTGCCACCCCCCGGTGGTCCCTCCACAATGAGCAGTTCTTC. Its protein is CATPRWSLHNEQFF.

Ten or more counts support this clonotype. This rearrangement joins TRBV5-1 to TRBJ2-7; 8 positions agree with TRBD1. Trimming took 2 bases from V and 6 from J; bases not matched to a gene: 7. The CDR3 extends over 14 amino acids. Germline assignment: CDR1 SGHRS and CDR2 YFSETQ. The CDR3 is CASSLQGGISEQYF. As DNA, the CDR3 is TGCGCCAGCAGCTTACAGGGGGGCATCTCCGAGCAGTACTTC.

The chain has TRBV12-3 or TRBV12-4 and TRBJ1-4; TRBD1 is a possible D gene (5 bases). This CDR3 is built from 16 residues. V was pared by 4 bases and J by 4 bases, with 16 bases between. CDR3 in amino acids: CASSSPRVHGNEKLFF. The CDR3 nucleotides are TGTGCCAGCAGTTCCCCCAGGGTTCACGGTAATGAAAAACTGTTTTTT.

The rearrangement joins TRBV12-3 or TRBV12-4 to TRBJ2-2; 8 bases match TRBD1. With V trimmed by 6 bases and J by 5 bases, 14 bases remained unmatched. This CDR3 is 17 amino acids long. CDR3 DNA sequence: TGTGCCAGCAGCTTGGCGATCCGACAGGGGCGGACCGGGGAGCTGTTTTTT. It yields the protein CASSLAIRQGRTGELFF.

This clonotype was seen only a few times. The chain combines TRBV9 with TRBJ2-6, with D possibly called TRBD1 or TRBD2 (6 bases each). Germline V lookup: CDR1 SGDLS, CDR2 YYNGEE. The CDR3 is 15 residues long. The V and J ends lost 0 bases and 4 bases respectively, with 8 bases between them. The CDR3 bases are TGTGCCAGCAGCGTAGAGGGGGGAGGGGCCAACGTCCTGACTTTC. Protein product: CASSVEGGGANVLTF.

This clonotype was detected only a few times. The gene calls are TRBV7-2 and TRBJ1-6, with 7 bases that match TRBD1. Germline-derived CDR1 and CDR2 are SGHTA and FQGNSA. The CDR3 length is 12 residues. Trimming removed 4 bases from V and 14 bases from J; junction bases left unmatched: 5. The CDR3 bases are TGTGCCAGCAGCTCTTATACAGGGGCCCTCCACTTT. Amino acids: CASSSYTGALHF.

This clonotype was recorded a few times. This chain uses TRBV29-1 with TRBJ1-2; D is unclear. Trimming pared 1 base from V and 5 bases from J, leaving 11 bases between. The germline V gene encodes CDR1 SQVTM and CDR2 ANQGSEA. There are 13 residues in the CDR3. The DNA of the CDR3 is TGCAGCGTTGAAGTCGGGGTTGGGTATGGCTACACCTTC. It codes for CSVEVGVGYGYTF. Full variable domain (missing parts from reference TRBV29-1 and TRBJ1-2): SAVISQKPSRDICQRGTSLTIQCQVDSQVTMMFWYRQQPGQSLTLIATANQGSEATYESGFVIDKFPISRPNLTFSTLTVSNMSPEDSSIYLCSVEVGVGYGYTFGSGTRLTVV.

The sample holds many counts of this clonotype. Written as DNA, the CDR3 is TGCAGCGCATTAGGACTAGCGAATGAGCAGTTCTTC. Translated: CSALGLANEQFF. The chain employs TRBV20-1 and TRBJ2-1; 9 nucleotides align to TRBD2. Germline V gives CDR1 DFQATT, CDR2 SNEGSKA (reference sequence). This CDR3 is built from 12 residues.